What follows is one T cell receptor (beta chain) and its context. Its antigen remains unidentified. The record has no base qualities; no much larger clone is one base away. This specimen belongs to a study of shared clonotypes between healthy human individuals (dated by TCRdb to 2020 to 2022). A note on the overall study: Three men and a couple of women, aged 18 to 49 years, made up the cohort. Each donor's leukapheresis produced roughly between roughly 0.9 and 9 billion PBMCs. To increase sequencing depth and limit assay-specific biases, TCR repertoire library preparation and sequencing were carried out by different laboratories using diverse techniques. Blood TCR repertoires of roughly five healthy adults were deeply sequenced to estimate repertoire size and the extent of clonotype sharing between individuals. For each donor, CD4 naive and CD4 memory were each given three plates, CD8 naive was given two plates, and CD8 memory was given one plate.

The germline V gene provides CDR1 SQVTM and CDR2 ANQGSEA. The CDR3 holds 15 amino acids from the cysteine to the phenylalanine. Only CDR3 DNA remains: 45 bases, in frame from the first base. From V the trimming removes 4 bases and from J it removes 2 bases, while the gene matches leave 6 bases of the junction unaccounted for. Using the deep immunoSEQ assay, multiplex PCR amplified TCR CDR3 regions from genomic DNA. Genomic DNA extracted from each cell subset was distributed evenly over all wells of several immunoSEQ 96-well plates, and each plate served as one replicate. Each replicate PCR for sorted subsets received roughly 200 ng genomic DNA, equal to tens of thousands of T cell genomes. Purified libraries were quantified with a Qubit 3.0 fluorometer, sized on a Bioanalyzer 2100, and re-quantified with the KAPA Library Quantification kit. A separate single-read 150-cycle Illumina NextSeq 550 flow cell was used to sequence each immunoSEQ 96-well plate. As for how the authors treated the data: The immunoSEQ output contained only junctional sequences without quality scores, so filtering could not match that applied to full-length reads. To assign V/J genes and CDR3, sequences were annotated against IMGT germline references using PyIR, a Python wrapper for IgBLAST v1.9. Any read was removed if the V/J assignment was weak (E-value above 1e-6), the CDR3 was missing, or the read contained stop codons, out-of-frame junctions, or ambiguous translated residues. A V3J clonotype was defined by an identical inferred V gene, J gene, and CDR3 amino acid sequence. Percentage overlap between repertoires was computed as shared unique clonotypes divided by the size of the smaller repertoire. Repertoire richness was assessed with RTK rarefaction, the Chao1 estimator, and Recon v2.1 estimates of unobserved clonotypes. Generation probabilities for all TCRbeta clonotypes obtained by the gDNA method from a handful of donors were computed using OLGA. The source is immuneACCESS, and TCRdb retained only in-frame sequences with V and J called. Part of the clones is not carried over; for the studies checked, unresolved V genes explain less than half of this, and the remainder is unexplained. Clone size and the V and J calls come from that table; the DNA yielded D and trimming. The sample includes about 380,000 clones, with roughly 96% observed a single time. The top ten hold about 0.32% of the sample.

The donors were healthy, HIV-negative adults with no recently reported acute infections or vaccinations. Every donor was a Caucasian adult residing in Nashville, Tennessee, USA. The CD8 memory samples were a combination of magnetically selected CD45RO+ cells and CCR7-negative CD45RA+ effector memory (TemRA) cells. Blood was obtained by leukapheresis, after which PBMCs were separated by Ficoll-Histopaque density gradient centrifugation and cryopreserved in liquid nitrogen vapor phase. Analytical flow cytometry was used to check the purity and quantity of each magnetically sorted T cell population. From each sorted fraction, genomic DNA was isolated and quantified by UV absorbance on a Nanodrop 2000c. Study-level results and caveats: Incomplete sequencing was indicated by rarefaction of sorted-subset datasets, despite the large sequencing depth. Roughly 5.2% of naive CD4, 3.5% of naive CD8, approximately 2.2% of memory CD4, and 0.4% of memory CD8 clonotypes were shared across several donors. Naive subsets generally had larger estimated clonotype richness than memory subsets. The small number of donors limited the genetic and exposure-history diversity represented. Only blood was sampled, and tissue TCR repertoires likely differ from those in blood. Pairwise subsampling indicated that sequencing depth was expected to affect the degree of clonotype sharing among donors. Compared with non-shared clonotypes, clonotypes shared by all four sorted-subset donors had higher generation probabilities.

The receptor's source is a man aged 30 to 45 in good health. Sequencing was performed on memory CD8+ T cells sorted from blood. In the paper's terms, the cell subset or site label means: CD45RO+ cells pooled with CCR7-negative TemRA cells. This receptor chain uses TRBV29-1 and TRBJ2-3; the central 10 bases match TRBD1. The CDR3 loop reads CSVVRDRGATDTQYF. The sequenced DNA: TGCAGCGTTGTTCGGGACAGGGGTGCCACAGATACGCAGTATTTT.